This T cell receptor (beta chain) was captured by sequencing in a study of shared clonotypes between healthy human individuals (dated by TCRdb to about 2020). For context, the study as a whole: A few men and a couple of women, aged 18 to 49 years, made up the cohort. Different laboratories and diverse techniques were used to prepare libraries and sequence TCR repertoires, to increase sequencing depth and limit assay-specific biases. Per donor, leukapheresis produced somewhere between about 0.94 and 8.9 billion PBMCs. For each donor, CD4 naive and CD4 memory were each given three plates, CD8 naive was given two plates, and CD8 memory was given one plate. To estimate repertoire size and how much clonotypes are shared between individuals, the study performed deep sequencing of blood TCR repertoires from 4 to 6 healthy adults. What the work shows at the level of the full study, not this receptor alone: Sharing across a few donors was observed for 4.5% to 6.5% of naive CD4, under 4% of naive CD8, roughly 2.3% of memory CD4, and roughly 0.4% of memory CD8 clonotypes. Rarefaction of sorted-subset datasets indicated incomplete sequencing despite the large sequencing depth. Sampling was restricted to blood, and TCR repertoires in tissues likely differ from the TCR repertoires found in blood. Compared with non-shared clonotypes, the clonotypes found in all four sorted-subset donors had higher generation probabilities. Naive subsets generally had larger estimated clonotype richness than memory subsets. The genetic and exposure-history diversity represented was limited by the small number of donors. Pairwise subsampling indicated that sequencing depth was expected to affect the degree of clonotype sharing among donors.

TCR CDR3 regions were amplified from genomic DNA by multiplex PCR using the deep immunoSEQ assay. For each cell subset, the extracted genomic DNA was distributed evenly across all wells of several immunoSEQ 96-well plates, and each plate served as one replicate. For sorted subsets, each replicate PCR was loaded with 200 ng genomic DNA, equivalent to about 30,000 T cell genomes. Purified libraries were quantified with a Qubit 3.0 fluorometer, sized on a Bioanalyzer 2100, and re-quantified with the KAPA Library Quantification kit. Every immunoSEQ 96-well plate was sequenced on a dedicated single-read 150-cycle Illumina NextSeq 550 flow cell. The paper's processing steps were these. The immunoSEQ output contained only junctional sequences without quality scores, so filtering could not match that applied to full-length reads. To assign V/J genes and CDR3, sequences were annotated using PyIR, a Python wrapper for IgBLAST v1.9, with IMGT germline references. Reads were filtered out if the reads had weak V/J assignments (E-value above 1e-6), no CDR3, stop codons, out-of-frame junctions, or ambiguous translated residues. V3J clonotypes were defined as sequences sharing an identical inferred V gene, J gene, and CDR3 amino acid sequence. To compute the percentage overlap between repertoires, the number of shared unique clonotypes was divided by the size of the smaller repertoire. RTK rarefaction, the Chao1 estimator, and Recon v2.1 estimates of unobserved clonotypes were used to assess repertoire richness. For all TCRbeta clonotypes obtained by the gDNA method from a handful of donors, generation probabilities were computed with OLGA. The table comes from immuneACCESS by way of TCRdb, which keeps in-frame sequences with V and J called. Part of the clones is missing from these tables; in studies checked, under half for an unresolved V gene and the rest for unknown reasons. V and J calls and clone size come straight from that table; D and trimming were deduced from the DNA. Here the sample has 2 million to 2.5 million clones; approximately 96% occur a single time. 0.13% of the sample is taken by the ten largest.

As encoded in the germline V gene (reference sequence), CDR1 is WNHNN while CDR2 is SYGVQD. From the cysteine through the phenylalanine, the CDR3 covers 13 amino acids. The CDR3 DNA has 39 bases and is translated from base 1. At the junction V is shortened by 2 bases and J by 2 bases, with 6 bases in between. The donors were healthy, HIV-negative adults who had no recently reported acute infections or vaccinations. Only Caucasian adults living in Nashville, Tennessee, USA were represented among the donors. Magnetic negative selection was used to enrich CD4+ T cells, after which naive cells were positively selected on CD45RA and the negative fraction became the memory subset. Blood was obtained by leukapheresis, after which PBMCs were separated by Ficoll-Histopaque density gradient centrifugation and cryopreserved in liquid nitrogen vapor phase. Analytical flow cytometry was used to check the purity and quantity of each magnetically sorted T cell population. Genomic DNA was isolated from each sorted fraction and quantified by UV absorbance on a Nanodrop 2000c.

As concerns this clone: Its antigen is not yet known. Base-call qualities are not available, and no considerably larger clone is one nucleotide away.

Specimen: naive CD4+ T cells sorted from blood. Taken with the paper, the label for cell subset or site translates to: CD45RA+ positively selected. The source is a man between 18 and 29 years old in good health. The V gene is TRBV10-1 and the J gene is TRBJ1-1, with the D gene too uncertain to name. The CDR3: CASSEQENTEAFF. The nucleotides are TGCGCCAGCAGTGAGCAGGAAAACACTGAAGCTTTCTTT.